This T cell receptor beta chain was observed in a study of T cells in Graves' hyperthyroidism and ophthalmopathy. Turning to this clonotype: The antigen remains unidentified.

Every diagnosis used clinical symptoms, serum thyroxine and TRAb, thyroid ultrasound and orbital computed tomography. The blood sample was taken at first hyperthyroidism diagnosis, before any ophthalmopathy symptoms. PBMCs were obtained from over 8.5 ml fresh peripheral blood. Authors of the study amplified TCR beta CDR3 regions from RNA transcripts. With the HTBI primer set, the TCR CDR3 went through a first round of RT-PCR. TCRdb recomputed calls from the multiplex PCR reads with MiXCR, one row per CDR3 protein. This table holds about 290,000 distinct CDR3 sequences, more than 10% found once. Trimming removed 1 base from V and 5 bases from J, with 15 bases in between. The germline gives CDR1 SGHDN, CDR2 FVKESK. This CDR3 spans 15 amino acids. Study-wide results and caveats: Blood also contained most expanded thyroid clonotypes above 0.001.

The chain combines TRBV14 with TRBJ2-7; the D gene is possibly TRBD2 (6 bases). The origin of this receptor is a woman aged 25 to 39 with Graves' hyperthyroidism that later progressed to Graves' ophthalmopathy. The sample comprised blood. This CDR3 reads CASSQGRGAIHEQYF. CDR3 sequence (DNA): TGTGCCAGCAGCCAAGGGAGGGGCGCTATCCACGAGCAGTACTTC.